This passage covers 23 T cell receptor beta chains from one sample sequenced in a study of blood T cells in healthy people across ages. For the second PCR, which ran for roughly 7 to 11 cycles, a sample-barcoded 5' primer and a J-beta primer mix were used. TCRdb re-called the 5' RACE reads with MiXCR, one entry per CDR3 protein. The repertoire consists of approximately 1.5 million distinct CDR3 sequences, with 35% to 45% occurring once and the leading ten covering around 4%. Sample: blood. These receptors all stem from a woman aged 18-29 years in good health.

V gene TRBV4-1 combines with J gene TRBJ2-5, with D perhaps matching TRBD2 (6 bases). The CDR3 covers 16 residues. V gave up 3 bases and J gave up 2 bases, with 16 bases separating them. From germline, CDR1 is MGHRA and CDR2 YSYEKL. The CDR3 DNA follows: TGCGCCAGCAGCCAGATGGGGATAGGGAGGCAAGAGACCCAGTACTTC. It translates to CASSQMGIGRQETQYF.

V usage is TRBV5-1 and J usage is TRBJ2-7, with D perhaps TRBD2 (6 bases). CDR3 length equals 15 residues. Trimming pared 3 bases from V and 3 bases from J, leaving 16 bases between. Germline CDR1 and CDR2: SGHRS and YFSETQ. The CDR3 region is CASSSYRDSSYEQYF. DNA of the CDR3: TGCGCCAGCAGCTCTTACCGGGACTCGAGCTACGAGCAGTACTTC.

The chain couples TRBV5-1 to TRBJ2-3; 7 nucleotides line up with TRBD2. In germline, CDR1 is SGHRS, CDR2 YFSETQ. CDR3 length: 14 residues. The ends lost 4 bases at V and 2 bases at J; junction bases unmatched: 4. For the CDR3, the DNA is TGCGCCAGCAGCATTCTAGCGGACACAGATACGCAGTATTTT. As protein: CASSILADTDTQYF.

This clonotype was counted a few times. The chain joins TRBV6-5 to TRBJ1-2; D is perhaps TRBD1 (5 bases). V lost 7 bases, J lost 4 bases, and 19 bases lay in between. The length of the CDR3 is 15 residues. Germline V gene data show CDR1 as MNHEY and CDR2 as SVGAGI. CDR3 region: CASMPRGAGGYGYTF. As DNA, the CDR3 is TGTGCCAGCATGCCTCGGGGAGCCGGGGGCTATGGCTACACCTTC.

In its sample, this clonotype was seen a few times. The chain employs TRBV4-2 and TRBJ1-2, with D perhaps matching TRBD1 (6 bases). Trimming pared 4 bases from V and 4 bases from J, leaving 19 bases between. The CDR3 covers 16 residues. CDR1 and CDR2 (germline): LGHNA, YNFKEQ. Here the CDR3 DNA reads TGTGCCAGCAGCCTCACGACAGGCCCTCAGGGCTATGGCTACACCTTC. Protein sequence: CASSLTTGPQGYGYTF.

The table lists this clonotype with a few counts. The junction departs from germline at one end; a sequencing error may be responsible. The chain links TRBV3-1 to TRBJ2-1, with TRBD2 matching 7 bases. The CDR3 spans 14 residues. Germline CDR1 reads LGHDT; CDR2 reads YNNKEL (reference sequence). CDR3 loop: CASRQAGYYNEQFF. CDR3 in DNA: TGTGCCAGCAGACAAGCGGGATACTACAATGAGCAGTTCTTC.

This chain joins TRBV7-2 and TRBJ1-1; TRBD1 is a possible D gene (5 bases). Trimming cost V 1 base and J 4 bases, with 16 bases left between them. CDR1 is SGHTA and CDR2 is FQGNSA in the germline V gene. CDR3 length equals 16 residues. CDR3 region: CASSLVGAGMGTEAFF. The CDR3 region has the DNA TGTGCCAGCAGCTTAGTAGGAGCAGGGATGGGCACTGAAGCTTTCTTT.

This clonotype was picked up a small number of times. The chain couples TRBV2 to TRBJ1-6; no definite D call. The V gene's germline CDR1 is SNHLY and CDR2 FYNNEI. V was shortened by 6 bases and J by 0 bases, with 12 bases between the two germline ends. This CDR3 is built from 16 residues. CDR3 region: CASSDGPSSYNSPLHF. The CDR3 bases are TGTGCCAGCAGCGACGGGCCGAGCTCCTATAATTCACCCCTCCACTTT.

The V and J genes are TRBV7-2 and TRBJ2-5; D possibly corresponds to TRBD1 (5 bases). Per germline, CDR1 SGHTA and CDR2 FQGNSA. This CDR3 comprises 14 residues. V was clipped by 4 bases and J by 5 bases, with 14 bases between them. The DNA of the CDR3 is TGTGCCAGCAGCTATCTTCAGGGCTTGGAGACCCAGTACTTC. Translating it yields CASSYLQGLETQYF. Together with reference TRBV7-2 and TRBJ2-5, the CDR3 gives the full variable domain: GAGVSQSPSNKVTEKGKDVELRCDPISGHTALYWYRQSLGQGLEFLIYFQGNSAPDKSGLPSDRFSAERTGGSVSTLTIQRTQQEDSAVYLCASSYLQGLETQYFGPGTRLLVL.

The chain has TRBV7-2 and TRBJ2-7; 13 nucleotides align to TRBD2. The CDR3 runs to 19 residues. V dropped 1 base and J dropped 7; count of bases not matched to a gene: 16. Germline assignment: CDR1 SGHTA and CDR2 FQGNSA. The CDR3: CASSLVGWTSGGSYNEQYF. The CDR3 nucleotides read TGTGCCAGCAGCTTAGTAGGGTGGACTAGCGGGGGCTCCTACAATGAGCAGTACTTC. Full variable domain (missing parts from reference TRBV7-2 and TRBJ2-7): GAGVSQSPSNKVTEKGKDVELRCDPISGHTALYWYRQSLGQGLEFLIYFQGNSAPDKSGLPSDRFSAERTGGSVSTLTIQRTQQEDSAVYLCASSLVGWTSGGSYNEQYFGPGTRLTVT.

This clonotype occurred a few times. The rearrangement uses TRBV9 and TRBJ1-6, with D perhaps matching TRBD1 (6 bases). Germline CDR1 SGDLS, CDR2 YYNGEE. Trimming shortened V by 3 bases and J by 7 bases, and 17 bases separated the two germline ends. The CDR3 runs 16 residues. For the CDR3, the DNA is TGTGCCAGCAGCGCCTTCCTTGACAGGATCAATTCACCCCTCCACTTT. It yields the protein CASSAFLDRINSPLHF.

This clonotype showed up just a few times. CDR3 protein: CASSLARAENTEAFF. CDR3 DNA: TGTGCCAGCAGCTTAGCCAGAGCCGAGAACACTGAAGCTTTCTTT. J is TRBJ1-1 and V is TRBV7-9; D is unclear. The CDR3 runs 15 residues. Germline V gene sequence: CDR1 SEHNR, CDR2 FQNEAQ (reference sequence). Between the trimmed V and J ends, which lost 0 bases and 1 base, there was a span of 9 bases.

The sample holds a few counts of this clonotype. V gene TRBV27 combines with J gene TRBJ2-1; tentatively, D is TRBD1 (6 bases). Germline-derived CDR1 and CDR2 are MNHEY and SMNVEV (reference sequence). Trimming took 4 bases from V and 5 from J, leaving 15 bases between them. This CDR3 comprises 15 residues. CDR3 DNA: TGTGCCAGCAGTTCTCGGACAGATTGGCACAATGAGCAGTTCTTC. It translates to CASSSRTDWHNEQFF.

The V and J genes are TRBV27 and TRBJ2-7; no clear D gene. The CDR3 sequence is 13 residues long. V gave up 0 bases and J gave up 3 bases, with 6 bases separating them. CDR1 and CDR2 (germline): MNHEY, SMNVEV (reference sequence). The CDR3 DNA sequence: TGTGCCAGCAGTTTATCAGCCCGCTACGAGCAGTACTTC. Translated, it gives CASSLSARYEQYF.

This clonotype turned up a few times. The chain couples TRBV9 to TRBJ2-2; TRBD2 is a possible D gene (5 bases). V shed 0 bases and J shed 7 bases, with 10 bases lying between them. This CDR3 region has 14 residues. Germline CDR1 is SGDLS and CDR2 is YYNGEE. DNA for the CDR3: TGTGCCAGCAGCGTAGCGAGCGGCGGCGGGGAGCTGTTTTTT. As protein: CASSVASGGGELFF.

The chain combines TRBV11-1 with TRBJ1-1; TRBD1 is a possible D gene (6 bases). This CDR3 is 16 amino acids long. V was shortened by 8 bases and J by 0 bases, with 19 bases between the two germline ends. The germline V gene has CDR1 SGHAT and CDR2 FQDESV (reference sequence). CDR3 amino acids: CASGQPGGNMNTEAFF. For the CDR3, the DNA is TGTGCCAGCGGCCAACCCGGGGGCAACATGAACACTGAAGCTTTCTTT.

This clonotype has more than one count but fewer than ten. This chain connects TRBV4-1 to TRBJ1-6; possibly TRBD1 for D (6 bases). Germline CDR1 is MGHRA and CDR2 is YSYEKL. With 4 bases removed from V and 8 bases from J, the gap between germline ends came to 15 bases. The CDR3 spans 15 residues. The CDR3 loop reads CASSPTGLPDSPLHF. In nucleotides, the CDR3 is TGCGCCAGCAGCCCGACAGGACTACCCGATTCACCCCTCCACTTT.

V is TRBV6-2 or TRBV6-3 and J is TRBJ1-5; D not resolved. Germline CDR1 MNHEY, CDR2 SVGEGT. V gave up 6 bases and J gave up 5 bases, with 17 bases separating them. This CDR3 comprises 15 residues. The CDR3 nucleotides read TGTGCCAGCAGACAACCGCATAGTCCTCATCAGCCCCAGCATTTT. The encoded protein is CASRQPHSPHQPQHF.

The chain combines TRBV28 with TRBJ2-7; 10 bases align to TRBD1. The CDR3 length is 16 residues. The junction had 9 bases not matched to a gene; V was cut back by 5 bases and J by 2 bases. Germline assignment: CDR1 MDHEN and CDR2 SYDVKM. This chain's CDR3 is CASSPSGQGRPYEQYF. CDR3 nucleotides: TGTGCCAGCAGTCCCTCGGGACAGGGGAGACCCTACGAGCAGTACTTC.

The chain is built from TRBV29-1 and TRBJ2-1, with 8 positions matching TRBD2. The V gene's germline CDR1 is SQVTM and CDR2 ANQGSEA. The junction had 12 bases not matched to a gene; V was cut back by 3 bases and J by 8 bases. The CDR3 runs to 15 residues. CDR3 protein: CSVDRRLATNDEQFF. The CDR3 region has the DNA TGCAGCGTTGACCGCCGACTAGCGACGAACGATGAGCAGTTCTTC.

Only a few counts were recorded for this clonotype. This chain uses TRBV12-3 or TRBV12-4 with TRBJ2-5; no definite D call. The CDR3 loop spans 13 amino acids. The V gene lost 3 bases and the J gene lost 4 bases, with 9 bases spanning the gap. CDR3 protein: CASSFGYGETQYF. Written as DNA, the CDR3 is TGTGCCAGCAGTTTTGGCTACGGAGAGACCCAGTACTTC.

The gene calls are TRBV30 and TRBJ2-7; TRBD1 matches at 7 bases. Germline V gene sequence: CDR1 GTSNPN, CDR2 SVGIG (reference sequence). The V and J ends lost 5 bases and 0 bases, in that order; junction bases with no gene match: 7. This CDR3 comprises 14 residues. The CDR3: CAWHGTESSYEQYF. CDR3 bases: TGTGCCTGGCATGGGACAGAAAGCTCCTACGAGCAGTACTTC.

This clonotype has only a few counts. The rearrangement uses TRBV20-1 and TRBJ2-7; D remains ambiguous. The assigned J gene may be wrong: the sequence end matches TRBJ2-5 better. This CDR3 has 15 residues. The V gene's germline CDR1 is DFQATT and CDR2 SNEGSKA (reference sequence). The CDR3 nucleotides read TGCAGTGTCCCCGTCGGGTTCAGGCGCGAGGAGACCCAGTACTTC. Translating gives CSVPVGFRREETQYF.